This TCR beta chain was captured by sequencing in a study of blood T cell repertoires in COVID-19. Those enrolled in Seattle joined during active infection and were followed longitudinally afterward. The CDR3 has 14 residues. V was trimmed by 6 bases and J by 3 bases, leaving 12 bases between them. Germline V gene lookup returns CDR1 MDHEN and CDR2 SYDVKM. Clones were read by immunoSEQ multiplex PCR, and TCRdb kept only the in-frame ones, dropping some. The data show a few hundred thousand clones, around 88% seen once. The sequence was collected from a woman aged 45-65 years with COVID-19, enrolled during active disease. Sequencing was carried out using peripheral blood. The V gene is TRBV28, the J gene TRBJ1-5, with D possibly TRBD1 on 5 matching bases. This CDR3 is CASRPPGSNQPQHF. The DNA of the CDR3 is TGTGCCAGCAGGCCGCCAGGGTCCAATCAGCCCCAGCATTTT.